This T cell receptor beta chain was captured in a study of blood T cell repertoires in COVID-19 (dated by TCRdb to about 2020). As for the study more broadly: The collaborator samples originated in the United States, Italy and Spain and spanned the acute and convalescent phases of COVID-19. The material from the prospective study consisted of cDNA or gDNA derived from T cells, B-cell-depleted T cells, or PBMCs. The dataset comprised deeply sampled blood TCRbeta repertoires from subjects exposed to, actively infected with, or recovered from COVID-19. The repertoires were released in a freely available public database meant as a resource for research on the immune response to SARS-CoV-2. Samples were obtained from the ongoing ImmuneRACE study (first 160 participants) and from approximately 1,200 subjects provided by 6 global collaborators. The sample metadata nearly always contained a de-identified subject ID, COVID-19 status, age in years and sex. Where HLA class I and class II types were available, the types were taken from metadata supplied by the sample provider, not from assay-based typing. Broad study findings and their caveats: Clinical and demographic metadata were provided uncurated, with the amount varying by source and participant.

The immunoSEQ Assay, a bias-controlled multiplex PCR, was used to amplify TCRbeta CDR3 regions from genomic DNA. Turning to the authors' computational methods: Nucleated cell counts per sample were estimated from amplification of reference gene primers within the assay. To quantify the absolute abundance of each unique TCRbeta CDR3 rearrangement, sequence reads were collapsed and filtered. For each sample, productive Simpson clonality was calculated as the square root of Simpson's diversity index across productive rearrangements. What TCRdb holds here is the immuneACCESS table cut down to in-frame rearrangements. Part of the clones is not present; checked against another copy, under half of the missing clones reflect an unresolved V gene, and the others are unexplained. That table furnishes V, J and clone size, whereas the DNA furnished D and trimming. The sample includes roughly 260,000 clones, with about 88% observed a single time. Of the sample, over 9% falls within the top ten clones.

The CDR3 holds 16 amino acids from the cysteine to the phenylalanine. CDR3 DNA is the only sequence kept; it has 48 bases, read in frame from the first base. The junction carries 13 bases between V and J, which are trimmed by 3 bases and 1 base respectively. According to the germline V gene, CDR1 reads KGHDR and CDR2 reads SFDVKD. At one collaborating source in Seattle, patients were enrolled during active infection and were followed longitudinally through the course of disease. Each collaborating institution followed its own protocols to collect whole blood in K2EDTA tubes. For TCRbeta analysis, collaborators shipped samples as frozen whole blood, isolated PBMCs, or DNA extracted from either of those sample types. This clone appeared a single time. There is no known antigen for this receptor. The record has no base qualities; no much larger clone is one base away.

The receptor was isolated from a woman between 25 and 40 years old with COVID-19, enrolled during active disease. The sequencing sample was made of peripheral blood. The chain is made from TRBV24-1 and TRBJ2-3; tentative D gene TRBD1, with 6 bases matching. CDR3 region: CATSDPSGVGTDTQYF. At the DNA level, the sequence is TGTGCCACCAGTGATCCATCAGGGGTCGGCACAGATACGCAGTATTTT.